This T cell receptor (beta chain) came from a study of T-cell reconstitution after alpha-beta-depleted transplantation in children. Study results and limitations: T-cell numbers and diversity, one year after transplant, stemmed largely from T cells that were newly produced.

A library of TCRbeta sequences, prepared with unique molecular identifiers, was generated. TCRdb itself ran the PCR reads through MiXCR, one entry per CDR3 protein. The table shows some 200,000 distinct CDR3 sequences, with roughly 8.3% occurring only once. This CDR3 spans 16 amino acids. V lost 4 bases, J lost 5 bases, and 7 bases stayed unmatched. The germline V gene has CDR1 PRHDT and CDR2 FYEKMQ (reference sequence). There are many counts of this clonotype. Its antigen is still unknown. The V and J genes are TRBV13 and TRBJ2-1; 11 nucleotides match TRBD2. The TCR was taken from a male patient aged 2-10 years who had a stem cell transplant for acute myeloid leukemia, so the T cells may come from the graft donor. The specimen was PBMCs, mostly from graft donor cells, collected 360 days after TCRalphabeta/CD19-depleted stem cell transplant. CDR3 in amino acids: CASSSLAGVINNEQFF. The CDR3 DNA reads TGTGCCAGCAGCTCACTAGCGGGAGTGATCAACAATGAGCAGTTCTTC.